This TCR beta chain was identified in a study of blood T cell repertoires in COVID-19. Overall study: COVID-19 samples collected from the United States, Italy and Spain covered acute and convalescent phases.

The CDR3 covers 15 residues. CDR1 is MNHEY and CDR2 is SMNVEV in the germline V gene (reference sequence). V shed 4 bases and J 6 bases; nucleotides not matched to a gene: 5. Profiled with immunoSEQ multiplex PCR; TCRdb holds only in-frame clones, not every one. The table shows some 80,000 clones, with about 83% occurring only once. This receptor was obtained from a human donor in a cohort sampled during active COVID-19. The gene calls are TRBV27 and TRBJ1-6; 8 bases line up with TRBD1. The source material was peripheral blood. The CDR3 coding sequence is TGTGCCAGCAGTTCCTGGACAGGGATTAATTCACCCCTCCACTTT. Residues: CASSSWTGINSPLHF.